This TCR beta chain was sequenced for a study of CD8+ T cells in alopecia areata. On the study more broadly: For treated patients, severity scores reflected the percentage of scalp area affected.

The study's findings and limits: Many expanded lesional clones stayed in scalp and blood while on tofacitinib. It was lesional scalp, especially alopecia totalis/universalis, that showed higher clonality than normal scalp.

RNA extraction was followed by reverse transcription into cDNA, which acted as the sequencing template. The assay was immunoSEQ multiplex PCR, and TCRdb's table has in-frame clones only and misses some. The sample shows 87,000 or so clones, about 71% of them seen only once. Notes on this clone: The antigen remains unidentified.

Treatment indicated: oral pan-JAK inhibitor, 5-10 mg twice daily. Alopecia areata patients gave lesional scalp punch biopsies and peripheral blood samples. Per the germline V gene, CDR1 is SGHVS and CDR2 is FNYEAQ. Trimming took off 6 bases at V and 2 bases at J, with 8 bases between the two ends. This CDR3 spans 13 amino acids. The sequence came from a human donor with alopecia areata. The chain couples TRBV7-6 to TRBJ2-1; no clear D gene. The sequences come from CD8+ T cells sorted from blood, collected at week 44, from a patient treated with tofacitinib. This CDR3 is CASRPAAYNEQFF. The CDR3 DNA sequence: TGTGCCAGCAGGCCAGCAGCCTACAATGAGCAGTTCTTC.